These T cell receptor beta chains were read from a single sample in a study of blood T cell repertoires in COVID-19. Assay used: immunoSEQ multiplex PCR; TCRdb lists only in-frame clones, some missing. The repertoire holds roughly 130,000 clones, with 90% as singletons. Sequenced: peripheral blood. These receptors were obtained from a man aged 45-65 years with active COVID-19. Each CDR3 is given with its conserved first and last residue. The order of the fields is CDR3 DNA, CDR3 protein, V gene, D gene, clone size, J gene. D genes are given only for firm matches. Size is stated for part of the rows, as once, few or many counts, or as a class when the clone is expanded.

TGTGCCAGCAGCTTGAGTACGGGGAACTATGGCTACACCTTC	CASSLSTGNYGYTF	TRBV11-2	-	-	TRBJ1-2
TGTGCCAGCAGCCAAGGACAGAACTATGGCTACACCTTC	CASSQGQNYGYTF	TRBV4-2	-	once	TRBJ1-2
TGTGCCAGCAGCTACCTCCGGGAGACCCAGTACTTC	CASSYLRETQYF	TRBV11-3	-	few	TRBJ2-5
TGTGCCAGCAGCCCCAGCCGCGGGGGCTCCTACGAGCAGTACTTC	CASSPSRGGSYEQYF	TRBV6-5	TRBD2	-	TRBJ2-7
TGTGCCAGCAGCCTCCACCCCGGACTAGCGGGAGGGAACAATGAGCAGTTCTTC	CASSLHPGLAGGNNEQFF	TRBV9	TRBD2	-	TRBJ2-1
TGTGCCAGCAGCGCGAACGCAGGGTTGGAGAATGAAAAACTGTTTTTT	CASSANAGLENEKLFF	TRBV9	-	-	TRBJ1-4
TGTGCCAGCACGGACAGTTATGGCTACACCTTC	CASTDSYGYTF	TRBV19	-	-	TRBJ1-2
TGTGCCAGCAGCTTAATCCCCGGGACTACCCATAGCACAGATACGCAGTATTTT	CASSLIPGTTHSTDTQYF	TRBV7-3	TRBD2	-	TRBJ2-3
TGCAGCGTTCTAGCCGGGACAGCCTACGAGCAGTACTTC	CSVLAGTAYEQYF	TRBV29-1	TRBD1	-	TRBJ2-7
TGCGCCAGCAGCTTGGGTGGGACAGCGACTAATGAAAAACTGTTTTTT	CASSLGGTATNEKLFF	TRBV5-1	TRBD1	-	TRBJ1-4
TGTGCCAGCAGCTCCGGGGACAGGATTCGCGAGACCCAGTACTTC	CASSSGDRIRETQYF	TRBV11-2	TRBD1	-	TRBJ2-5
TGTGCCACCAGCAAACAGACAGGGGGCAACACTGAAGCTTTCTTT	CATSKQTGGNTEAFF	TRBV15	TRBD1	-	TRBJ1-1
TGTGCCAGCAGTTACTCGGACCAGGGCTATGGCTACACCTTC	CASSYSDQGYGYTF	TRBV6-6	-	-	TRBJ1-2
TGTGCCAGCAGAGCAAACCTCGAGGGTGAAAAACTGTTTTTT	CASRANLEGEKLFF	TRBV2	-	-	TRBJ1-4
TGTGCCAGCTCATCCTCCAGGGGACAGATCGAGACCCAGTACTTC	CASSSSRGQIETQYF	TRBV18	TRBD1	-	TRBJ2-5
TGTGCCAGCAGTTTTACAGGGGGCGGAGAGACCCAGTACTTC	CASSFTGGGETQYF	TRBV6-5	TRBD1	-	TRBJ2-5
TGTGCCAGCAGCTTAAGACTAGCGGGGGGTACAGATACGCAGTATTTT	CASSLRLAGGTDTQYF	TRBV7-3	TRBD2	-	TRBJ2-3
TGCGCCAGCAGCTTGGGGGCTCGGGAAAAACTGTTTTTT	CASSLGAREKLFF	TRBV5-1	-	-	TRBJ1-4
TGTGCCAGCAGCCGCGACTCGGCCTACGAGCAGTACTTC	CASSRDSAYEQYF	TRBV5-4	-	once	TRBJ2-7
TGTGCCAGCAGCTTATGGGCCGTCAGACCCACAGATACGCAGTATTTT	CASSLWAVRPTDTQYF	TRBV7-9	-	-	TRBJ2-3
TGCAGCGTTGTAAGGTCCGGCGGGGGGTTCAATGAGCAGTTCTTC	CSVVRSGGGFNEQFF	TRBV29-1	TRBD2	-	TRBJ2-1
TGTGCCAGCAGTCCCGACAGGGCAAATGAAAAACTGTTTTTT	CASSPDRANEKLFF	TRBV3-1/TRBV3-2	TRBD1	-	TRBJ1-4
TGCGCCAGCAGCTTGGCCGGACAGGGGGCGTGGGGCTACACCTTC	CASSLAGQGAWGYTF	TRBV5-1	TRBD1	-	TRBJ1-2
TGCGCCAGCAGCCAACCGGGACTAGCGGGGGTCTCCTACAATGAGCAGTTCTTC	CASSQPGLAGVSYNEQFF	TRBV4-1	TRBD2	once	TRBJ2-1
TGTGCCACCAGTGATCCTACTAGCGGGAGAACTTACAATGAGCAGTTCTTC	CATSDPTSGRTYNEQFF	TRBV24-1	TRBD2	-	TRBJ2-1
TGCGCCAGCAGCCTGGGAGCGAGGACAGGGGAAGAGACCCAGTACTTC	CASSLGARTGEETQYF	TRBV5-1	TRBD1	-	TRBJ2-5
TGCAGCGTTGGTGCAATGGGGGGGAGACTAGCGGGAGTTAATAATGAGCAGTTCTTC	CSVGAMGGRLAGVNNEQFF	TRBV29-1	TRBD2	-	TRBJ2-1
TGTGCCTGGAGTCAGGGCCGCGCTGGAAACACCATATATTTT	CAWSQGRAGNTIYF	TRBV30	-	-	TRBJ1-3
TGTGCCAGCAGCGAAGGAGATTCACCCCTCCACTTT	CASSEGDSPLHF	TRBV9	-	few	TRBJ1-6
TGTGCCAGCAGCATTGGGGGGATCGGGCAGAGGATAAACACCATATATTTT	CASSIGGIGQRINTIYF	TRBV5-6	-	-	TRBJ1-3
TGTGCCAGCAGCGGGAGCGGGGGGCCTCAAGAGACCCAGTACTTC	CASSGSGGPQETQYF	TRBV5-4	TRBD2	-	TRBJ2-5
TGTGCCAGCAGCCGGGCAGGGAAATCCTACGAGCAGTACTTC	CASSRAGKSYEQYF	TRBV25-1	-	-	TRBJ2-7
TGTGCCAGCAGCCTAAGACAGGGGGACATCTATGGCTACACCTTC	CASSLRQGDIYGYTF	TRBV5-4	TRBD1	-	TRBJ1-2
TGTGCCAGCAGCTTAGTGCCAGAGAACACCGGGGAGCTGTTTTTT	CASSLVPENTGELFF	TRBV11-2	-	-	TRBJ2-2
TGTGCCAGCAGCGTAGTCTATGGCACTGAAGCTTTCTTT	CASSVVYGTEAFF	TRBV9	-	-	TRBJ1-1
TGCAGCGTTGAAACAAGACAGCGCAGGGACTATGGCTACACCTTC	CSVETRQRRDYGYTF	TRBV29-1	-	-	TRBJ1-2
TGTGCCAGTACCCTCCCCCCCGGGGAGCTGTTTTTT	CASTLPPGELFF	TRBV19	-	-	TRBJ2-2
TGTGCCAGCAGCTCGGGACAGGGAAACACTGAAGCTTTCTTT	CASSSGQGNTEAFF	TRBV7-2	TRBD1	few	TRBJ1-1
TGTGCCACCAGCAGAGAGAACAATGGCTACACCTTC	CATSRENNGYTF	TRBV15	-	-	TRBJ1-2
TGTGCCAGCAGCGAACGCGGGGGGTCTAGCACAGATACGCAGTATTTT	CASSERGGSSTDTQYF	TRBV11-3	TRBD2	-	TRBJ2-3
TGTGCCAGCAGTCTAGGGGGATCGGCGACTGAAGCTTTCTTT	CASSLGGSATEAFF	TRBV6-5	-	-	TRBJ1-1
TGTGCCAGCAGCCAAGATTTGGCAAGAGATCCGAAGAGGACCTTC	CASSQDLARDPKRTF	TRBV3-1/TRBV3-2	-	-	TRBJ1-2
TGTGCCAGTAACGACAGGGCTGGAAACACCATATATTTT	CASNDRAGNTIYF	TRBV19	TRBD1	-	TRBJ1-3
TGTGCCAGCAGTTACTCTGGCCGTTTATCCACCGGGGAGCTGTTTTTT	CASSYSGRLSTGELFF	TRBV6-5	-	-	TRBJ2-2
TGTGCCAGCGGTGGACAGGGTTTCACTGAAGCTTTCTTT	CASGGQGFTEAFF	TRBV12-3/TRBV12-4	TRBD1	-	TRBJ1-1
TGTGCCAGTAGTACGCAACAGGGGGACGGTTCACCCCTCCACTTT	CASSTQQGDGSPLHF	TRBV19	TRBD1	-	TRBJ1-6
TGTGCCAGTAGTCCCCGACTAGCGGGACGGTTAAATGAGCAGTTCTTC	CASSPRLAGRLNEQFF	TRBV19	TRBD2	-	TRBJ2-1
TGTGCCAGCAGCGGGCGGACGGAGGATAATTCACCCCTCCACTTT	CASSGRTEDNSPLHF	TRBV7-8	-	-	TRBJ1-6